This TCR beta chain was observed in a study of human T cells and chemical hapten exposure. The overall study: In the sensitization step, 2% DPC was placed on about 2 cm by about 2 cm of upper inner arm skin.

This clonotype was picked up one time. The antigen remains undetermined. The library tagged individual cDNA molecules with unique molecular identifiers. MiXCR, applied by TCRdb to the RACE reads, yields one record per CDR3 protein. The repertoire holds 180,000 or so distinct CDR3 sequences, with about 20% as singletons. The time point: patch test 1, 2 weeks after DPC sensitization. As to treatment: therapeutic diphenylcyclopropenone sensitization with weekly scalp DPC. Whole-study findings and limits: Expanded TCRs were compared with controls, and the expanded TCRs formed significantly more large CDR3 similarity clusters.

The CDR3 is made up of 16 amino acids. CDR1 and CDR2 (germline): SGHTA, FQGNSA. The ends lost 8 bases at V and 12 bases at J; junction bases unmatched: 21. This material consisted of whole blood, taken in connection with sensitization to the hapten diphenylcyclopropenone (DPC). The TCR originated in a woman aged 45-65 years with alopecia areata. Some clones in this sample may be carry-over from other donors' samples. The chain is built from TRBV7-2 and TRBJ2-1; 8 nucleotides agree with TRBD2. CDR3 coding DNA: TGTGCCAGCCATAGGACCTCCGGGACTAGGGGATGGAGGCAGTTCTTC. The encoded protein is CASHRTSGTRGWRQFF.